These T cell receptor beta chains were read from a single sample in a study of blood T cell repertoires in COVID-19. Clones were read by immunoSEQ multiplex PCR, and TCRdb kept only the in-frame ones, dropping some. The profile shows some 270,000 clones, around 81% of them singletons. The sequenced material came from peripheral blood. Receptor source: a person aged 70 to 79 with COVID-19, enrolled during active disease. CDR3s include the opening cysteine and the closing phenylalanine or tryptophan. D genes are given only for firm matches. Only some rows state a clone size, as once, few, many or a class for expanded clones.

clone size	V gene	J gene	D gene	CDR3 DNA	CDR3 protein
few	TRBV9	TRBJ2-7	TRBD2	TGTGCCAGCAGTATTGGGACTAGCAGTTACGAGCAGTACTTC	CASSIGTSSYEQYF
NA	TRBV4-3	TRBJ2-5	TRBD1	TGCGCCAGCAGCCGCGGTGCGGGACAGGGTGAGGAGACCCAGTACTTC	CASSRGAGQGEETQYF
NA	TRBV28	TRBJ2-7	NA	TGTGCCAGCAGTTTATTGGCAGGGGCCGGCTACGAGCAGTACTTC	CASSLLAGAGYEQYF
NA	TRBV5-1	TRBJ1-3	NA	TGCGCCAGCAGCTCCGACAGCTCTGGAAACACCATATATTTT	CASSSDSSGNTIYF
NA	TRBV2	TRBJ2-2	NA	TGTGCCAGCAGTGTCGGGGTCACCGGGGAGCTGTTTTTT	CASSVGVTGELFF
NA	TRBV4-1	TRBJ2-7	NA	TGCGCCAGCAGCCAAGATAGCCAGGGGGGATACGAGCAGTACTTC	CASSQDSQGGYEQYF
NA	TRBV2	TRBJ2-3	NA	TGTGCCAGCAGATCGTACACGGATACGCAGTATTTT	CASRSYTDTQYF
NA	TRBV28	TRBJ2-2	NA	TGTGCCAGCAGTTTCGAGGGGGTAGCGGGTACCGGGGAGCTGTTTTTT	CASSFEGVAGTGELFF
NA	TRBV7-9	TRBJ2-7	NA	TGTGCCAGCAGCTCTCAGACTAGGCTTGAGCAGTACTTC	CASSSQTRLEQYF
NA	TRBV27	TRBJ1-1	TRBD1	TGTGCCAGCAGTTGGACAGGGGTATCAGGCACTGAAGCTTTCTTT	CASSWTGVSGTEAFF
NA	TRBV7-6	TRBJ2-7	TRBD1	TGTGCCAGCAGCTTAGGCGTCGACAGGGCGCGAGAGCAGTACTTC	CASSLGVDRAREQYF
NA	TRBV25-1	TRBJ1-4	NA	TGTGCCAGCAGTGGACACGGACAGTCTGTTAATGAAAAACTGTTTTTT	CASSGHGQSVNEKLFF
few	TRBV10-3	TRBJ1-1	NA	TGTGCCATCCATGGACAGAACACTGAAGCTTTCTTT	CAIHGQNTEAFF
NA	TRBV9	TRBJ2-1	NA	TGTGCCAGCAGCTCCCTGTCGGGAGCTAACAATGAGCAGTTCTTC	CASSSLSGANNEQFF
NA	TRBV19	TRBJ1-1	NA	TGTGCCAGTAAAAAGGGGGACAACACTGAAGCTTTCTTT	CASKKGDNTEAFF
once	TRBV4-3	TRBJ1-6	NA	TGCGCCAGCAGCCAAGGGGGGGGCGCCTATAATTCACCCCTCCACTTT	CASSQGGGAYNSPLHF